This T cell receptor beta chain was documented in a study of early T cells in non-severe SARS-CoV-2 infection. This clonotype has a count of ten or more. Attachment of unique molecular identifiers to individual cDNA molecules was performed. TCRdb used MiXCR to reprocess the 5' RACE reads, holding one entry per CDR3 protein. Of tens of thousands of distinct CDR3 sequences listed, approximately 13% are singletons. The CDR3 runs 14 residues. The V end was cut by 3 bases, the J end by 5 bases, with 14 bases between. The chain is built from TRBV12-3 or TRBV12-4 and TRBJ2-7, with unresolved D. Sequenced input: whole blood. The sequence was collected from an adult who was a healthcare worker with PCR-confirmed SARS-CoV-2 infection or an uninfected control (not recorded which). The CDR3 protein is CASSFRRSPHEQYF. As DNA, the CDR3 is TGTGCCAGCAGTTTCAGGCGCAGCCCCCACGAGCAGTACTTC.